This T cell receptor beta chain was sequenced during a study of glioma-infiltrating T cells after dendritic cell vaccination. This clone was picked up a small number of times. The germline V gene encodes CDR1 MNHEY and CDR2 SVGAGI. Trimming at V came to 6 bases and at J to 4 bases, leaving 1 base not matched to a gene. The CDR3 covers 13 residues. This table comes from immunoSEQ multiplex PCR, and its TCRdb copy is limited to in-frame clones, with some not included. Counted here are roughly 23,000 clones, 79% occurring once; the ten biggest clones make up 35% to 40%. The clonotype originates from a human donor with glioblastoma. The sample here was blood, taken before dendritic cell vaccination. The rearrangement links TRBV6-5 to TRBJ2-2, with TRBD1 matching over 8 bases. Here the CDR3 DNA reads TGTGCCAGCAGAGACAGGGGCACCGGGGAGCTGTTTTTT. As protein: CASRDRGTGELFF.